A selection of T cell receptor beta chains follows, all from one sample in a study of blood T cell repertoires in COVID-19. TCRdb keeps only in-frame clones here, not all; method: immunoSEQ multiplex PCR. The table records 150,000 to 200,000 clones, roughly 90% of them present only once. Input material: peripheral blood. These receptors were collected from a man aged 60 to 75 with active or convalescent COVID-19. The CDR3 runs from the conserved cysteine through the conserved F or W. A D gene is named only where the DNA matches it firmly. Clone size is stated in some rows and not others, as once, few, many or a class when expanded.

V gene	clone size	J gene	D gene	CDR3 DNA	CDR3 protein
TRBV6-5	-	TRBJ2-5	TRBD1	TGTGCCAGCAGGAACAGGGGGGTAGAGACCCAGTACTTC	CASRNRGVETQYF
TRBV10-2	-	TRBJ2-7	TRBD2	TGCGCCAGCAGACTAGCGGGAGCCTACGAGCAGTACTTC	CASRLAGAYEQYF
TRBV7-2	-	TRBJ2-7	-	TGTGCCAGCAGCTTAAGGTCGCCAGGAAACTACGAGCAGTACTTC	CASSLRSPGNYEQYF
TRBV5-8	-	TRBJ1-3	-	TGTGCCAGCAGCTTGGACAGGACTGGAAACACCATATATTTT	CASSLDRTGNTIYF
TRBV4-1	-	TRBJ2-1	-	TGCGCCAGCAGCCAGGACTACAAGGGGCTCAGCTCCTACAATGAGCAGTTCTTC	CASSQDYKGLSSYNEQFF
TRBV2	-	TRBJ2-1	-	TGTGCCAGCAGCCCGTACAATGAGCAGTTCTTC	CASSPYNEQFF
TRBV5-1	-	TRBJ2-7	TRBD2	TGCGCCAGCAGCTTGGGACTAGCGGGAGCCCTCTCCTACGAGCAGTACTTC	CASSLGLAGALSYEQYF
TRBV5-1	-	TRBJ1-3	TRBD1	TGCGCCAGCAGCTTGGCCACCGGGACAGAAGGAAACACCATATATTTT	CASSLATGTEGNTIYF
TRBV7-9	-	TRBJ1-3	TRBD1	TGTGCCAGCAGACCTACAGGGGCCGGAAACACCATATATTTT	CASRPTGAGNTIYF
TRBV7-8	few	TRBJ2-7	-	TGTGCCAGCAGCTCCCCCGGGACATCCGTTTGGGACGAGCAGTACTTC	CASSSPGTSVWDEQYF
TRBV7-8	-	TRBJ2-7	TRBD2	TGTGCCAGCAGAGGGGAGGGAGAGGGCGGCTACGAGCAGTACTTC	CASRGEGEGGYEQYF
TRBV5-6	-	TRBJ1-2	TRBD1	TGTGCCAGCAGCCCTGAAGGGGGCTTTGGCTATGGCTACACCTTC	CASSPEGGFGYGYTF
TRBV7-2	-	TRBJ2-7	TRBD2	TGTGCCAGCAGCTCGAGAGCGGGGTACGAGCAGTACTTC	CASSSRAGYEQYF
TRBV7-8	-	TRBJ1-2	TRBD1	TGTGCCAGCAGCAAGGACAGGGCAGATGGCTACACCTTC	CASSKDRADGYTF
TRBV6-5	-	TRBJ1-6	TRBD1	TGTGCCAGCAGAGCGGGACAGGGGGCGAATTCACCCCTCCACTTT	CASRAGQGANSPLHF
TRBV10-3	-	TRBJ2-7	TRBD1	TGTGCCATCAGGGAGACAGGGGGTACCTACGAGCAGTACTTC	CAIRETGGTYEQYF
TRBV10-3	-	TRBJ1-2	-	TGTGCGTATTCTACGGAGGATTCCTATGGCTACACCTTC	CAYSTEDSYGYTF
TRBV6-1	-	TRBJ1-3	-	TGTGCCAGCAGTGAAAACGTCCATGGGCAGGGGACCCGAAACACCATATATTTT	CASSENVHGQGTRNTIYF
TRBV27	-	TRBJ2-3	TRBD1	TGTGCCAGCAGTATAGGACAGGGAAGGGTATTAACAGATACGCAGTATTTT	CASSIGQGRVLTDTQYF
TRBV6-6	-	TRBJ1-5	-	TGTGCCAGCAGTTACTCAGGAGGGGTCAATCAGCCCCAGCATTTT	CASSYSGGVNQPQHF
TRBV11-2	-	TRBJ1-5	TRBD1	TGTGCCAGCAGCGCAAACACAGGGGTGGGTCAGCCCCAGCATTTT	CASSANTGVGQPQHF
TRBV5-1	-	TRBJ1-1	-	TGCGCCAGCAGCTGGGTAGGAGGGTCGGTGAACACTGAAGCTTTCTTT	CASSWVGGSVNTEAFF
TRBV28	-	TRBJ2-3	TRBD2	TGTGCCAGCAGTTTAAGGCTAGCGGGGTATACGCAGTATTTT	CASSLRLAGYTQYF
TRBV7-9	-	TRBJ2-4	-	TGTGCCAGCGCCAACGGATGGGGGGATCAAGGAAACATTCAGTACTTC	CASANGWGDQGNIQYF
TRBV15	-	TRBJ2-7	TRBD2	TGTGCCACCAGCGCGCTAGCGGAGACCTACGAGCAGTACTTC	CATSALAETYEQYF
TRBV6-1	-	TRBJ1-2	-	TGTGCCAGCAGTGAAGGGGGGACTCGCACCCTTGCTAACTATGGCTACACCTTC	CASSEGGTRTLANYGYTF
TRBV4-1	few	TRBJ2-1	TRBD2	TGCGCCAGCAGCCAAAATGTCGGACTAGCCTACAATGAGCAGTTCTTC	CASSQNVGLAYNEQFF
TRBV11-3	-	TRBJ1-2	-	TGTGCCAGCAGCTGGGACTTAAATGGCTACACCTTC	CASSWDLNGYTF
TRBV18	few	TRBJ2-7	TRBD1	TGTGCCAGCTCACCCGGGACAGGGGGCTACGAGCAGTACTTC	CASSPGTGGYEQYF
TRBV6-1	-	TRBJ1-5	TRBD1	TGTGCCAGCAGTGCACCGACAGGGGGTGGCAATCAGCCCCAGCATTTT	CASSAPTGGGNQPQHF
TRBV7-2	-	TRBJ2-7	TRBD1	TGTGCCAGCAGCTTCGGGGACAGCGGAATATACGAGCAGTACTTC	CASSFGDSGIYEQYF
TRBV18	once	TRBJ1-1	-	TGTGCCAGCTCACCTCAACAGTTGAACACTGAAGCTTTCTTT	CASSPQQLNTEAFF
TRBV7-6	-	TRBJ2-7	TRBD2	TGTGCCAGCAGCGAACGACCATCCCTAGCGGGAGATCGTTACGAGCAGTACTTC	CASSERPSLAGDRYEQYF
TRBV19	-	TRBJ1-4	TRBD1	TGTGCCAGTAGCCCGGACAGGGGGAGGCTGATTAATGAAAAACTGTTTTTT	CASSPDRGRLINEKLFF
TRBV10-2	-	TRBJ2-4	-	TGCGCCAGCAGAGAAACAGGAGCCAAAAACATTCAGTACTTC	CASRETGAKNIQYF
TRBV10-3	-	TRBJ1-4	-	TGTGCCATCAGTGAAGCGGGCGGGGGTGAAAAACTGTTTTTT	CAISEAGGGEKLFF
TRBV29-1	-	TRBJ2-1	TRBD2	TGCAGCGTTGAAGGGAGCGGGAGGGCCAATGAGCAGTTCTTC	CSVEGSGRANEQFF
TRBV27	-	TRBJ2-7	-	TGTGCCAGCAGACCCGACAGGTCGTACGAGCAGTACTTC	CASRPDRSYEQYF
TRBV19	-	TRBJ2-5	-	TGTGCCAGTAGTACCAGGGAACTCCAAGAGACCCAGTACTTC	CASSTRELQETQYF
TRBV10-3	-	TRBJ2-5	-	TGTGCCATCAGTGAGTCGATCCAGGCAGTACAAGAGACCCAGTACTTC	CAISESIQAVQETQYF
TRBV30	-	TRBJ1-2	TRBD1	TGTGCCTGGAGTGCCCAAGGGACAGTGCTAAACTATGGCTACACCTTC	CAWSAQGTVLNYGYTF
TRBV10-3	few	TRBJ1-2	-	TGTGCCATCAGTGCTTTGCAGGGTAACTACACCTTC	CAISALQGNYTF
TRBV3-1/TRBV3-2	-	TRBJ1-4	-	TGTGCCAGCAGCCAAGATCCGCAGGGTGGGGAAAAACTGTTTTTT	CASSQDPQGGEKLFF
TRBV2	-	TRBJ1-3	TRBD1	TGTGCCAGCAGCAGGGGGAATCTTGGAAACACCATATATTTT	CASSRGNLGNTIYF
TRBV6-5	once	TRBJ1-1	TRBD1	TGTGCCAGCAGCGGTAAACAGGGGCCCACTGAAGCTTTCTTT	CASSGKQGPTEAFF
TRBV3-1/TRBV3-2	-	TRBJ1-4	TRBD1	TGTGCCAGCAGCGGGACAGGATTTAATGAAAAACTGTTTTTT	CASSGTGFNEKLFF
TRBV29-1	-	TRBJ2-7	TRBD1	TGCAGCGTTAAGGGGACCGGGACAGGGACCTACGAGCAGTACTTC	CSVKGTGTGTYEQYF
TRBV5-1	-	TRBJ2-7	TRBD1	TGCGCCAGCAGCACGGGACAGCCAATTTCCTACGAGCAGTACTTC	CASSTGQPISYEQYF
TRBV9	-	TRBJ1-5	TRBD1	TGTGCCAGCAGCGTAGTGACAGGGGAATACGTTAGCAATCAGCCCCAGCATTTT	CASSVVTGEYVSNQPQHF
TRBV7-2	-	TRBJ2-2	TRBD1	TGTGCCAGCAGCTTATACAGGGGCAGCACCGGGGAGCTGTTTTTT	CASSLYRGSTGELFF
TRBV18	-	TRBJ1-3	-	TGTGCCAGCTCACCAGTGCAGGATGAATCTGGAAACACCATATATTTT	CASSPVQDESGNTIYF
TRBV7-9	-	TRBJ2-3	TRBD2	TGTGCCAGCAGCTATTCTTCTGCGGGAGTTAGCACAGATACGCAGTATTTT	CASSYSSAGVSTDTQYF
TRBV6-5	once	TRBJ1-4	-	TGTGCCAGCAGTTACTCAGGGGGAGATAATGAAAAACTGTTTTTT	CASSYSGGDNEKLFF
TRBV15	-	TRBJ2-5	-	TGTGCCACCAGCAGAGGGCTGGCACAAGAGACCCAGTACTTC	CATSRGLAQETQYF
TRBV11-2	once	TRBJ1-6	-	TGTGCCAGCAGCTTACAGGGGCAAAATTCACCCCTCCACTTT	CASSLQGQNSPLHF